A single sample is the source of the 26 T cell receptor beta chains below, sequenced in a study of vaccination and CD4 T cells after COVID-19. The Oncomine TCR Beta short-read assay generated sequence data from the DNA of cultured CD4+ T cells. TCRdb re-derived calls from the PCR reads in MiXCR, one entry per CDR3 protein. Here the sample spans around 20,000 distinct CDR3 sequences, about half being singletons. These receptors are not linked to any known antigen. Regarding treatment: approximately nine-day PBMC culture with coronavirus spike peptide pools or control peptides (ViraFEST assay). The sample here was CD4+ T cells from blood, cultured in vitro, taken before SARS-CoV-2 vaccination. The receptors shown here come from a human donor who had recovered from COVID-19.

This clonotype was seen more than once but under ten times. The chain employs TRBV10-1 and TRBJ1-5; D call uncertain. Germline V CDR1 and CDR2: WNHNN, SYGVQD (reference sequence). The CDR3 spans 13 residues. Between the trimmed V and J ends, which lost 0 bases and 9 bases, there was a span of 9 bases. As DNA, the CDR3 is TGCGCCAGCAGTGAGTCTAGGTATCGGCCCCAGCATTTT. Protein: CASSESRYRPQHF.

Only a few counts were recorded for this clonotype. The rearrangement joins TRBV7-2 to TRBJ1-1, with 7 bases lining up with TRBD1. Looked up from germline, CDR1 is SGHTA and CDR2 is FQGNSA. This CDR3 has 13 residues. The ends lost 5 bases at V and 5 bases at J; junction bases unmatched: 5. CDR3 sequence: CASSPTGETEAFF. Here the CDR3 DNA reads TGTGCCAGCAGCCCAACAGGGGAAACTGAAGCTTTCTTT.

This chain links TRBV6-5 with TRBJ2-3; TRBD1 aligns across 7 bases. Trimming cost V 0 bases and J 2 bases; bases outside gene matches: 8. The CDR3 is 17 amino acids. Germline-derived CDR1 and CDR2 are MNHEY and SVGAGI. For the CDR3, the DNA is TGTGCCAGCAGTTACTCGGCCACGGGACAGATCACAGATACGCAGTATTTT. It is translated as CASSYSATGQITDTQYF.

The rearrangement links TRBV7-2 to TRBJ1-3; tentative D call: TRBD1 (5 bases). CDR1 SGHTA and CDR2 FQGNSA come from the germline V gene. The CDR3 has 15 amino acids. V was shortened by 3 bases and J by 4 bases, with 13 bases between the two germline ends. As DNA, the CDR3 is TGTGCCAGCAGCTTGACAGTTTTACCCGGAAACACCATATATTTT. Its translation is CASSLTVLPGNTIYF.

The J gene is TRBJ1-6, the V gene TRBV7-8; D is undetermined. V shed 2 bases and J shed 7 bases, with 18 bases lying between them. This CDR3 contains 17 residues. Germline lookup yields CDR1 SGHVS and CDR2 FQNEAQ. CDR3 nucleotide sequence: TGTGCCAGCAGCTTACTTCCACAGAGATCCGAAAATTCACCCCTCCACTTT. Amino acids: CASSLLPQRSENSPLHF.

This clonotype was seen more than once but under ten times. The CDR3 coding sequence is TGCAGTGCTAGAGATTTCAGGGCCGGCAATCAGCCCCAGCATTTT. Residues: CSARDFRAGNQPQHF. The chain recombines TRBV20-1 with TRBJ1-5; TRBD1 is a possible D gene (5 bases). Looked up from germline, CDR1 is DFQATT and CDR2 is SNEGSKA (reference sequence). Trimming took 0 bases from V and 2 from J, leaving 11 bases between them. CDR3 length: 15 amino acids.

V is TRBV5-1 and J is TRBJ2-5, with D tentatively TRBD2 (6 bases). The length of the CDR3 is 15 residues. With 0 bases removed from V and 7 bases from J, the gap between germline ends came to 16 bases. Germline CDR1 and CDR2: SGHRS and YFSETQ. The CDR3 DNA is TGCGCCAGCAGCTTGGGAAAGGGACTTTTGGGGACCCAGTACTTC. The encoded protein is CASSLGKGLLGTQYF.

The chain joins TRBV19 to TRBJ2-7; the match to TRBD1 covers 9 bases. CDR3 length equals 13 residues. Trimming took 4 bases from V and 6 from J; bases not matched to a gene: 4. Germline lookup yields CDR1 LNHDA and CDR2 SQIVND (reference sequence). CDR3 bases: TGTGCCAGTAGTAGGGACAGGGCCGGCGAGCAGTACTTC. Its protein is CASSRDRAGEQYF.

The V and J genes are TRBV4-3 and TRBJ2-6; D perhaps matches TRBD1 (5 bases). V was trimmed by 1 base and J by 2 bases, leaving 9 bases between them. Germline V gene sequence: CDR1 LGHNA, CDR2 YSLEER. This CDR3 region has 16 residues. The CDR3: CASSQAPRAGANVLTF. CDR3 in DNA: TGCGCCAGCAGCCAAGCCCCCAGGGCTGGGGCCAACGTCCTGACTTTC.

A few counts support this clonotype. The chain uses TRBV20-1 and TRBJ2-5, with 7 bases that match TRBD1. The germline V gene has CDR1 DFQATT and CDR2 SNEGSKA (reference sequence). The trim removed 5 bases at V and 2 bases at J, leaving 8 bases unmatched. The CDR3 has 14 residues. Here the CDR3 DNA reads TGCAGTGCTCCAACAGGGGTGGGACAAGAGACCCAGTACTTC. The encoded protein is CSAPTGVGQETQYF.

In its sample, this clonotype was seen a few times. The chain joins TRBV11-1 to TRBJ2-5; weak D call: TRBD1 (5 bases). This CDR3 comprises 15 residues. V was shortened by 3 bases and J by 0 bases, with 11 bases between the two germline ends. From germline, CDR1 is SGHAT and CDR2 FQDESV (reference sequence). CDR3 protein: CASSFGHDDQETQYF. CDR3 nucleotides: TGTGCCAGCAGCTTCGGACACGACGACCAAGAGACCCAGTACTTC.

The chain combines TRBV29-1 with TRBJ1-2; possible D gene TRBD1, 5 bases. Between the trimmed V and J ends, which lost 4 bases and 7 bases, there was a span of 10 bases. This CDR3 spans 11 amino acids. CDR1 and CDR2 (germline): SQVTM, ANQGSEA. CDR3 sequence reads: CSVGGNAGYTF. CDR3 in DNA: TGCAGCGTTGGGGGGAATGCTGGCTACACCTTC.

Here the CDR3 reads CASSLDSGFTDTQYF. The CDR3, as DNA: TGTGCCAGCAGCTTGGATTCGGGTTTCACAGATACGCAGTATTTT. This chain links TRBV5-4 with TRBJ2-3; no clear D. V lost 0 bases and J 2 bases, leaving 10 bases between the germline ends. Germline-derived CDR1 and CDR2 are SGHNT and YYREEE (reference sequence). The CDR3 length is 15 residues.

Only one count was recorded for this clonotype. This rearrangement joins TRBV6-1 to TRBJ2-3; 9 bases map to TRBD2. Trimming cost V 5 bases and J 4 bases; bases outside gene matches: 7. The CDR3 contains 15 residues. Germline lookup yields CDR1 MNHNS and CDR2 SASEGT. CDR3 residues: CASSPPGLAPDTQYF. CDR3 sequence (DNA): TGTGCCAGCAGTCCTCCGGGACTAGCCCCAGATACGCAGTATTTT.

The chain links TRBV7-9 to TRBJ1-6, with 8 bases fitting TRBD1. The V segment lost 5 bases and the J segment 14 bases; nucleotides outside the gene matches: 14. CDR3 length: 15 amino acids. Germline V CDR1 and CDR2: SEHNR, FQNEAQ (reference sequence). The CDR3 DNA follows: TGTGCCAGCAGCATAAGGACAGGGATTCTCTCAACCCTCCACTTT. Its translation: CASSIRTGILSTLHF.

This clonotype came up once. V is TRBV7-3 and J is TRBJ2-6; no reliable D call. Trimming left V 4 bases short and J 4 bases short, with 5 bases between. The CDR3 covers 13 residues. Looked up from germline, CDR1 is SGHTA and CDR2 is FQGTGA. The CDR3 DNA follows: TGTGCCAGCAGCTCCCCCGGGGCCAACGTCCTGACTTTC. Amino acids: CASSSPGANVLTF.

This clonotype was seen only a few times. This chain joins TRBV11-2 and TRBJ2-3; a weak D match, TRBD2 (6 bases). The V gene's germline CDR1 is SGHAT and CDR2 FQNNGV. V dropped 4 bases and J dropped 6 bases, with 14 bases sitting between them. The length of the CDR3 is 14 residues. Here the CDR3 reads CASSSGTSPDTQYF. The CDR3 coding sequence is TGTGCCAGCAGCTCCGGGACTTCACCCGATACGCAGTATTTT.

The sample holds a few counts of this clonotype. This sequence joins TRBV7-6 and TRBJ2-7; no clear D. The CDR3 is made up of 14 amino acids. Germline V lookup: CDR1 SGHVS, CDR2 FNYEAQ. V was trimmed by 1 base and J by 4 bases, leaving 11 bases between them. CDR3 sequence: CASSLDVEDYEQYF. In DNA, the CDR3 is TGTGCCAGCAGCTTAGACGTCGAAGATTACGAGCAGTACTTC.

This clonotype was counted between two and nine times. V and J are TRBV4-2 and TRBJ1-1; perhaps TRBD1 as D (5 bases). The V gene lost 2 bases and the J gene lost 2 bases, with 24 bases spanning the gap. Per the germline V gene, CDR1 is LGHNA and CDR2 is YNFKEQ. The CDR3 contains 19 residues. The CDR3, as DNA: TGTGCCAGCAGCCAACCCACCCGAGACAGTGAATTAGGAAACACTGAAGCTTTCTTT. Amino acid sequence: CASSQPTRDSELGNTEAFF.

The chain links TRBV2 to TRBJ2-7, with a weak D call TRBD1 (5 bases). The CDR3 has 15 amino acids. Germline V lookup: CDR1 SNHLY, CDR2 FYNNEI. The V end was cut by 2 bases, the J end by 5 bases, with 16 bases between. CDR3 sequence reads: CASSEFGSRVNEQYF. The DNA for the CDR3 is TGTGCCAGCAGTGAATTCGGGTCCAGGGTCAACGAGCAGTACTTC. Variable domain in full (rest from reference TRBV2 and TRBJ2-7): EPEVTQTPSHQVTQMGQEVILRCVPISNHLYFYWYRQILGQKVEFLVSFYNNEISEKSEIFDDQFSVERPDGSNFTLKIRSTKLEDSAMYFCASSEFGSRVNEQYFGPGTRLTVT.

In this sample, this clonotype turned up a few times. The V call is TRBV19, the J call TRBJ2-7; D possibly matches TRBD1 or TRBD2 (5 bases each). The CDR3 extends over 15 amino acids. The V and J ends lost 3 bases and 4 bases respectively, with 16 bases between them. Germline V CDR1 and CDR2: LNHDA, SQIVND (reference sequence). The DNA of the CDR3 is TGTGCCAGTAGTATTGTGGGGGACGGAAGATACGAGCAGTACTTC. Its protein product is CASSIVGDGRYEQYF.

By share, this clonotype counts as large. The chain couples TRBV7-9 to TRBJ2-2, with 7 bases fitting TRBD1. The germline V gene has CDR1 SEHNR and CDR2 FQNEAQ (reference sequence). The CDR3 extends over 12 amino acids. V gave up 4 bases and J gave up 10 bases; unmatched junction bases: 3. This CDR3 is CASSSGQLELFF. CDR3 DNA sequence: TGTGCCAGCAGCTCGGGACAGCTGGAGCTGTTTTTT.

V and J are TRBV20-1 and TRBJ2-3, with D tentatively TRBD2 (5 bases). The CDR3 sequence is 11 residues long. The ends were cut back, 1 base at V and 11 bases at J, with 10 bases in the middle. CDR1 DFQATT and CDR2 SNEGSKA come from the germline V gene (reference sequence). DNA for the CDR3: TGCAGTGCTAGAGCCCTGGACTTGCAGTATTTT. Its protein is CSARALDLQYF.

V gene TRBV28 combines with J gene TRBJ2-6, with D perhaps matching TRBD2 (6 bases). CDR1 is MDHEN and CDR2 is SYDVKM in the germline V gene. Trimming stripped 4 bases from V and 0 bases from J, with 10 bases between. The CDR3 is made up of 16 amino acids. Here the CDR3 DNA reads TGTGCCAGCAGTTCGGGAGAGAGCTCTGGGGCCAACGTCCTGACTTTC. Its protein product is CASSSGESSGANVLTF.

The CDR3 nucleotides read TGTGCCAGCAGTGAGGAGACTAGCCAGGAGCAGTACTTC. It encodes CASSEETSQEQYF. V is TRBV2 and J is TRBJ2-7, with 7 nucleotides matching TRBD2. Per the germline V gene, CDR1 is SNHLY and CDR2 is FYNNEI. The CDR3 runs 13 residues. V shed 3 bases and J 7 bases; nucleotides not matched to a gene: 6.

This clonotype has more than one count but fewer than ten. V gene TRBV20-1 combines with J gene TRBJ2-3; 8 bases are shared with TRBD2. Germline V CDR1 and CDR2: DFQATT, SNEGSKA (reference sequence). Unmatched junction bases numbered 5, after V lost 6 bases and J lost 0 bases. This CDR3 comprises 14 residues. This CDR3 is CSAASGGSTDTQYF. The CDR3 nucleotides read TGCAGTGCCGCCTCGGGAGGGAGCACAGATACGCAGTATTTT.